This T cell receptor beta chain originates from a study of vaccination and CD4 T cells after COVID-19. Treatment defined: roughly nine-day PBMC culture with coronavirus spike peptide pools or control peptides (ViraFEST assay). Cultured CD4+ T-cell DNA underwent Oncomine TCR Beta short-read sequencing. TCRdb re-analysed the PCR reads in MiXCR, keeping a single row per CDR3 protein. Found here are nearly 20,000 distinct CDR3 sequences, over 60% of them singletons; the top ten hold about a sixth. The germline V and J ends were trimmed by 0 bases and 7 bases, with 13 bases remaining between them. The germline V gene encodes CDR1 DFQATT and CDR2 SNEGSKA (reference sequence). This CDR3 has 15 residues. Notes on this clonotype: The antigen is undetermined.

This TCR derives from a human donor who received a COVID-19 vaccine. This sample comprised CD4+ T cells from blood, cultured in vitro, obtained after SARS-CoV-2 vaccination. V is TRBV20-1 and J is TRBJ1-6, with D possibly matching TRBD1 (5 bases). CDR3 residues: CSARDRQGWNSPLHF. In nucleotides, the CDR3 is TGCAGTGCTAGAGATCGGCAGGGTTGGAATTCACCCCTCCACTTT.